This T cell receptor (beta chain) was found in a study of T cell responses to AZD1222 COVID-19 vaccine. Libraries were prepared by immunoSEQ multiplex PCR; TCRdb keeps only in-frame clonotypes and omits some of them. Among some 98,000 clones listed, 84% were seen once. Trimming left V 8 bases short and J 8 bases short, with 18 bases between. CDR3 length equals 14 residues. CDR1 and CDR2 from the germline V gene are MNHEY and SVGAGI. The gene calls are TRBV6-5 and TRBJ2-2; D remains unclear. Sequencing was performed on peripheral blood, taken 28 days after the second AZD1222 dose. The receptor comes from an adult who received the AZD1222 COVID-19 vaccine. CDR3 sequence: CASFVHSEAGELFF. For the CDR3, the DNA is TGTGCCAGCTTTGTCCATTCTGAGGCTGGGGAGCTGTTTTTT.